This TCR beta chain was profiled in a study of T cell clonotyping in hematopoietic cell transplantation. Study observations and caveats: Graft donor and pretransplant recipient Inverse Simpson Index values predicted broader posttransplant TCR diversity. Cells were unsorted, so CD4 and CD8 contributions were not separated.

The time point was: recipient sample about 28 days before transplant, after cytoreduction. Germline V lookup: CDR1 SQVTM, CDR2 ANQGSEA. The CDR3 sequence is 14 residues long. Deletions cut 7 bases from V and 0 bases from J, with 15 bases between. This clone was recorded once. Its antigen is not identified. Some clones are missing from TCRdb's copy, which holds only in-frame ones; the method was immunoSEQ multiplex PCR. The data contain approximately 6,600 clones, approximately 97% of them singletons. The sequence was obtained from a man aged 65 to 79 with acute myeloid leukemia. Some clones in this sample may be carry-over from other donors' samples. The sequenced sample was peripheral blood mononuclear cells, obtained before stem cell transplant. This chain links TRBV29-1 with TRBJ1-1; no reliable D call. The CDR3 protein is CSAETPPMNTEAFF. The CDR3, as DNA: TGCAGCGCCGAAACCCCACCGATGAACACTGAAGCTTTCTTT.